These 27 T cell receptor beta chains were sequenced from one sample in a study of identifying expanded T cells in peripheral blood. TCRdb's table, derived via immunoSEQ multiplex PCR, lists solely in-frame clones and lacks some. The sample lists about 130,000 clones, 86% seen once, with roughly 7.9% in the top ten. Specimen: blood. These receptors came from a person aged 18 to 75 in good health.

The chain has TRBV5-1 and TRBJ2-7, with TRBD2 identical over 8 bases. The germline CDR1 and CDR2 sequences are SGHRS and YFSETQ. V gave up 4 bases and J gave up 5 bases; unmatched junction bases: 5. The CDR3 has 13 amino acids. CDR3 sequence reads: CASSPGLADEQYF. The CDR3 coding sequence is TGCGCCAGCAGCCCCGGACTAGCCGACGAGCAGTACTTC.

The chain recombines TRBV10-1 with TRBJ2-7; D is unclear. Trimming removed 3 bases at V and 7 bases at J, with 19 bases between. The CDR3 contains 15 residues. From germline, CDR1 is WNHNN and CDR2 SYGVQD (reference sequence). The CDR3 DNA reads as TGCGCCAGCAGTGAATCGGGCCGGACCCTACGGGAGCAGTACTTC. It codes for CASSESGRTLREQYF.

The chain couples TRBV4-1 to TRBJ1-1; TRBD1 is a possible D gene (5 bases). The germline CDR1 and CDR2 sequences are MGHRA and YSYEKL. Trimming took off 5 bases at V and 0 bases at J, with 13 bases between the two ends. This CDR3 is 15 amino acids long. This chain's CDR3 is CASSTTTGLNTEAFF. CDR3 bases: TGCGCCAGCAGCACCACTACGGGGCTGAACACTGAAGCTTTCTTT.

The CDR3: CASSSSIQSETQYF. The DNA for the CDR3 is TGTGCCAGCAGTAGTAGCATCCAGTCTGAGACCCAGTACTTC. The J gene is TRBJ2-5, the V gene TRBV28, with D unclear. The CDR3 extends over 14 amino acids. Deletions cut 5 bases from V and 5 bases from J, with 15 bases between. The germline gives CDR1 MDHEN, CDR2 SYDVKM.

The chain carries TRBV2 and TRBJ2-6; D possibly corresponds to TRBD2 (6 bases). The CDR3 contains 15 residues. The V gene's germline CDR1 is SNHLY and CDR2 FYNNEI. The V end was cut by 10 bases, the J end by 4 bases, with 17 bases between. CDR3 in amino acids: CATRGRRVGANVLTF. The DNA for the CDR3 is TGTGCCACCCGGGGGAGGAGGGTGGGGGCCAACGTCCTGACTTTC.

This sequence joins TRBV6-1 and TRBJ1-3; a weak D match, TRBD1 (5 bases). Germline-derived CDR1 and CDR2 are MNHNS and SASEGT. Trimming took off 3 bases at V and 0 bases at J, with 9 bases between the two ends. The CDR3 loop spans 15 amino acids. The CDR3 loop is CASSERGFSGNTIYF. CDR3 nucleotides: TGTGCCAGCAGTGAGCGGGGGTTCTCTGGAAACACCATATATTTT.

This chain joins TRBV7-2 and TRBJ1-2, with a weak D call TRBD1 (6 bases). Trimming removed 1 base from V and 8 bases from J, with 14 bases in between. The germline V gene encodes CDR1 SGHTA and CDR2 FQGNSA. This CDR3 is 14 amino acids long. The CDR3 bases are TGTGCCAGCAGCTTAGATGCAGGGGCGCGAGGCTACACCTTC. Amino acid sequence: CASSLDAGARGYTF.

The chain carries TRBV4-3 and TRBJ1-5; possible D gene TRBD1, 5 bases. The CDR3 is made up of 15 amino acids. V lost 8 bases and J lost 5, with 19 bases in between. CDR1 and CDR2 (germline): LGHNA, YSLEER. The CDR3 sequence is CASVLRRDRDQPQHF. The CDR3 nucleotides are TGCGCCAGCGTTTTGAGGAGGGACCGCGATCAGCCCCAGCATTTT.

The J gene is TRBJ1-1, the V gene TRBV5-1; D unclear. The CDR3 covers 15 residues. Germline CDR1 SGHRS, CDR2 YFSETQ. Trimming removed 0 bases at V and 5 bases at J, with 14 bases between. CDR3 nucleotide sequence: TGCGCCAGCAGCTTGGATTTAGGACGTTGGACTGAAGCTTTCTTT. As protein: CASSLDLGRWTEAFF.

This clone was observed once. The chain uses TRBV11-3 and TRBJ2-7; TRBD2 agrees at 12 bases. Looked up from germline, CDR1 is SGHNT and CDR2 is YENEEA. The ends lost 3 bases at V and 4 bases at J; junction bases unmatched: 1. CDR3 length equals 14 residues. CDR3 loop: CASSLTSGSYEQYF. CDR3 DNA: TGTGCCAGCAGCTTGACTAGCGGGAGTTACGAGCAGTACTTC. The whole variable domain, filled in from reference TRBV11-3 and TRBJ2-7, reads EAGVVQSPRYKIIEKKQPVAFWCNPISGHNTLYWYLQNLGQGPELLIRYENEEAVDDSQLPKDRFSAERLKGVDSTLKIQPAELGDSAVYLCASSLTSGSYEQYFGPGTRLTVT.

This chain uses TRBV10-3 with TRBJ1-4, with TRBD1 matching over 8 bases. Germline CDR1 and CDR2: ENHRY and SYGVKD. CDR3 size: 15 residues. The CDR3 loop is CASWGLGQGGEKLFF. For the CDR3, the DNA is TGTGCTTCATGGGGACTTGGACAGGGCGGTGAAAAACTGTTTTTT.

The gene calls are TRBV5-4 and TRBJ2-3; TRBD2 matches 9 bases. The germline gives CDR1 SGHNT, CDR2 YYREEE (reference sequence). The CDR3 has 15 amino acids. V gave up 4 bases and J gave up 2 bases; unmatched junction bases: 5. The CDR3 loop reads CASSRSGGFTDTQYF. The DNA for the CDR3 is TGTGCCAGCAGCCGGAGCGGGGGGTTCACAGATACGCAGTATTTT.

The CDR3 loop is CASSLRVGGTEAFF. The DNA for the CDR3 is TGTGCCAGCAGCTTAAGAGTGGGAGGCACTGAAGCTTTCTTT. The gene calls are TRBV13 and TRBJ1-1; D call uncertain. Germline CDR1 PRHDT, CDR2 FYEKMQ (reference sequence). The ends were cut back, 2 bases at V and 4 bases at J, with 11 bases in the middle. CDR3 length: 14 amino acids.

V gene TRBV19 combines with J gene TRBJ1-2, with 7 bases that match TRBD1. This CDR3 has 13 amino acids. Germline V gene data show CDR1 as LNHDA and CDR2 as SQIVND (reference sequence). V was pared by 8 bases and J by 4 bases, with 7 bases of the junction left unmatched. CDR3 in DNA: TGTGCCAGTTTGGGGACAGTTATCTATGGCTACACCTTC. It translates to CASLGTVIYGYTF.

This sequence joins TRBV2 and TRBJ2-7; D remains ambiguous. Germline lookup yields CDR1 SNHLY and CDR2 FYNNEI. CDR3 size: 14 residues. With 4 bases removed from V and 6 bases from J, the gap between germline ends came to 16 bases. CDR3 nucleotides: TGTGCCAGCAGTGGATATATGACACCACGCGAGCAGTACTTC. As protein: CASSGYMTPREQYF.

CDR3 residues: CSVGAGLYNEQFF. CDR3 sequence (DNA): TGCAGCGTTGGGGCAGGGCTTTACAATGAGCAGTTCTTC. This chain uses TRBV29-1 with TRBJ2-1, with D possibly matching TRBD1 (5 bases). Germline values: CDR1 SQVTM, CDR2 ANQGSEA. The V end lost 4 bases, the J end lost 4 bases, and 11 bases lay between the germline ends. The CDR3 runs 13 residues.

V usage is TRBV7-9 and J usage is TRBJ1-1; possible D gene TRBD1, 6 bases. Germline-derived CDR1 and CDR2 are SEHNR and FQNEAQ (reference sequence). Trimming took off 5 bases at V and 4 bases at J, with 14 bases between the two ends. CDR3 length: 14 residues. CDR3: CASSQTRGRTEAFF. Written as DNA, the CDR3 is TGTGCCAGCAGCCAAACCAGGGGTCGCACTGAAGCTTTCTTT.

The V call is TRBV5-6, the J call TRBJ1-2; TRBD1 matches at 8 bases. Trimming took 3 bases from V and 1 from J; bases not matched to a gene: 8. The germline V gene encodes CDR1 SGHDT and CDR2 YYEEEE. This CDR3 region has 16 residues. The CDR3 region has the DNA TGTGCCAGCAGCTCCCGGACAGGGTTAAGTAACTATGGCTACACCTTC. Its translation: CASSSRTGLSNYGYTF. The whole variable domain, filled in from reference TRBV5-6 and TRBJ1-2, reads DAGVTQSPTHLIKTRGQQVTLRCSPKSGHDTVSWYQQALGQGPQFIFQYYEEEERQRGNFPDRFSGHQFPNYSSELNVNALLLGDSALYLCASSSRTGLSNYGYTFGSGTRLTVV.

The CDR3 is CASSLSRLAGVETQYF. The CDR3 DNA reads as TGTGCCAGCAGTTTATCGAGACTAGCGGGAGTTGAGACCCAGTACTTC. The chain is built from TRBV27 and TRBJ2-7, with TRBD2 matching 12 bases. The last part of the DNA fits TRBJ2-5 better; the J call may be wrong. This CDR3 is 16 amino acids long. Germline lookup yields CDR1 MNHEY and CDR2 SMNVEV (reference sequence).

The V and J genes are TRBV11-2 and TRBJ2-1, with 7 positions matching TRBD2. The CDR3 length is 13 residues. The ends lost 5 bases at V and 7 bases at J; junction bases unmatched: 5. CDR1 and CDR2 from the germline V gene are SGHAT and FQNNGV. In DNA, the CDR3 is TGTGCCAGCAGCCCTGGACTAGATAATGAGCAGTTCTTC. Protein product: CASSPGLDNEQFF.

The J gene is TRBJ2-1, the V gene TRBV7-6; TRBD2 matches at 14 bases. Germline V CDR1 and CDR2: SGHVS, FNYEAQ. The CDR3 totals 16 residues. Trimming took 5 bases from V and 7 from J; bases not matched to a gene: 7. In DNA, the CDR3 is TGTGCCAGCAGCGACCGGACTAGCGGGAGGTCAAATGAGCAGTTCTTC. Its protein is CASSDRTSGRSNEQFF. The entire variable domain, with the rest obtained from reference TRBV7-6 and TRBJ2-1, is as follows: GAGVSQSPRYKVTKRGQDVALRCDPISGHVSLYWYRQALGQGPEFLTYFNYEAQQDKSGLPNDRFSAERPEGSISTLTIQRTEQRDSAMYRCASSDRTSGRSNEQFFGPGTRLTVL.

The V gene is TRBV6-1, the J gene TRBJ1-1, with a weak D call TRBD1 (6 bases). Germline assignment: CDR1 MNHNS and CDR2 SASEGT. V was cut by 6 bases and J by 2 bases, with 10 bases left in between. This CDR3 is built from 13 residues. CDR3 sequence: CASRAGANTEAFF. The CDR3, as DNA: TGTGCCAGCAGGGCAGGGGCAAACACTGAAGCTTTCTTT.

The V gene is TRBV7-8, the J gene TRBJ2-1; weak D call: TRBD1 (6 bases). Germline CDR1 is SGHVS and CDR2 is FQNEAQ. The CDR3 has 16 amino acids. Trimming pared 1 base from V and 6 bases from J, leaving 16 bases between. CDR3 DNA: TGTGCCAGCAGCTTAGTGGTTTGGCAGGGGTCCAATGAGCAGTTCTTC. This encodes CASSLVVWQGSNEQFF.

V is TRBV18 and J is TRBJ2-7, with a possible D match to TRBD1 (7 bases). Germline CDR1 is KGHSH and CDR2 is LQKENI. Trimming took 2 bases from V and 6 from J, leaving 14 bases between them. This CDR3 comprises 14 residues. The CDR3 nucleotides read TGTGCCAGCTCACCAGGCAGGGGGGACGGCGAGCAGTACTTC. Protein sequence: CASSPGRGDGEQYF.

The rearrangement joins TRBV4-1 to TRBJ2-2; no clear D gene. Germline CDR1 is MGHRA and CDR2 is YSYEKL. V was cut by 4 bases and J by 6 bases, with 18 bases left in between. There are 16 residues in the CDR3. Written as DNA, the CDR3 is TGCGCCAGCAGCCCGGAAGAGGCCTTTGGGGCCGGGGAGCTGTTTTTT. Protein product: CASSPEEAFGAGELFF.

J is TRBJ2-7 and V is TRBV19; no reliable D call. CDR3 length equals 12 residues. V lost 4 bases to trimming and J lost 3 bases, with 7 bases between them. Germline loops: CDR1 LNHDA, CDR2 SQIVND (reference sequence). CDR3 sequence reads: CASSNQVYEQYF. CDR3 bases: TGTGCCAGTAGTAACCAGGTCTACGAGCAGTACTTC.

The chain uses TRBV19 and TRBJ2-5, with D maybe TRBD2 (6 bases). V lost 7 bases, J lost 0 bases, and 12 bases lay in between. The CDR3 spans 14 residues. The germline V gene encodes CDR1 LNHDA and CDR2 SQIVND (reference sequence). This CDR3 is CASNRAGHQETQYF. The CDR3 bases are TGTGCCAGTAATCGTGCGGGGCACCAAGAGACCCAGTACTTC. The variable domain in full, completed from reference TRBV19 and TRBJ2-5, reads DGGITQSPKYLFRKEGQNVTLSCEQNLNHDAMYWYRQDPGQGLRLIYYSQIVNDFQKGDIAEGYSVSREKKESFPLTVTSAQKNPTAFYLCASNRAGHQETQYFGPGTRLLVL.